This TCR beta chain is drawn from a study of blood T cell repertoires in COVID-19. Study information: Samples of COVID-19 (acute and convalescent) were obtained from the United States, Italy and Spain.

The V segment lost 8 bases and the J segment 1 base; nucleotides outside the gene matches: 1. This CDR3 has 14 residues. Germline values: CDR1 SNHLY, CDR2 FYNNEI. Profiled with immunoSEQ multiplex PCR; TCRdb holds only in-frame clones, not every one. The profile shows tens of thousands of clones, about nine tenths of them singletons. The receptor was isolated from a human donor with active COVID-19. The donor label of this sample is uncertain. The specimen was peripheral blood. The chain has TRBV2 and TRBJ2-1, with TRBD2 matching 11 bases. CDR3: CASASGRSYNEQFF. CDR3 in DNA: TGTGCCAGCGCTAGCGGGAGGTCCTACAATGAGCAGTTCTTC.